This entry concerns a single TCR beta chain. Its cognate antigen is unknown. The data are from a study of siplizumab effects on memory and regulatory T cells. General study points: No functional test confirmed suppression by proliferating siplizumab-culture Tregs.

The CDR3 spans 15 residues. V shed 2 bases and J shed 4 bases, with 13 bases lying between them. The germline CDR1 and CDR2 sequences are LGHNA and YSLEER. Per-sample assaying covered 95,000 to 100,000 TCR templates. Clones were read by immunoSEQ multiplex PCR, and TCRdb kept only the in-frame ones, dropping some. The repertoire holds some 53,000 clones, less than 98% seen once, with about 0.6% in the top ten. A few donor pairs also had unstimulated CD4+ and CD8+ naive and memory subsets sequenced. The sequence was collected from a human donor in good health. Sequenced sample: naive CD4+ T cells sorted from blood. The rearrangement uses TRBV4-3 and TRBJ2-3, with a weak D call TRBD2 (5 bases). For the CDR3, the DNA is TGCGCCAGCAGCCAATCAATAGCGATTGCAGATACGCAGTATTTT. Its translation: CASSQSIAIADTQYF.